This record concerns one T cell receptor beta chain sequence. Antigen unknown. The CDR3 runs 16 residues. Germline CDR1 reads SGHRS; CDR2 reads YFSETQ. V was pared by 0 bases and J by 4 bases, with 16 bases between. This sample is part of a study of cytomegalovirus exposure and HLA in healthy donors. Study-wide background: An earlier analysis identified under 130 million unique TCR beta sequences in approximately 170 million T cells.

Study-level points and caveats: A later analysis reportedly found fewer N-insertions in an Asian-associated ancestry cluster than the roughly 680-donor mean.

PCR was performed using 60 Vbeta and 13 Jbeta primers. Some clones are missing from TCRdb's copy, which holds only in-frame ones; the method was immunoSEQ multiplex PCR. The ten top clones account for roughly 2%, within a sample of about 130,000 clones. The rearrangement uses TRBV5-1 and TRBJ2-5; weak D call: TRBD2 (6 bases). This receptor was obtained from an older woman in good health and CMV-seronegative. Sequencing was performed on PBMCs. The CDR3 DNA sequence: TGCGCCAGCAGCTTGGTCGGGGGAGACAGATTAGAGACCCAGTACTTC. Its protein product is CASSLVGGDRLETQYF.